These 28 T cell receptor beta chains were all obtained from the same sample, sequenced in a study of OX40 agonist ivuxolimab in advanced cancers. The repertoire was sequenced with immunoSEQ multiplex PCR; TCRdb's copy has only in-frame clones and lacks some. Of fewer than 85,000 clones listed, 65% to 90% are singletons. Sample: CD4+ or CD8+ T cells sorted from blood, taken in a trial of the OX40 agonist ivuxolimab. Every receptor here comes from an adult with an advanced solid tumor such as melanoma, head and neck, liver or kidney cancer.

The rearrangement links TRBV9 to TRBJ1-4; unclear D gene. The CDR3 totals 14 residues. Germline assignment: CDR1 SGDLS and CDR2 YYNGEE. Between the trimmed V and J ends, which lost 0 bases and 7 bases, there was a span of 10 bases. Here the CDR3 reads CASSVANEGEKLFF. The CDR3 DNA reads as TGTGCCAGCAGCGTAGCCAACGAGGGTGAAAAACTGTTTTTT.

The J gene is TRBJ2-2, the V gene TRBV19; the D gene is possibly TRBD1 (5 bases). The V gene's germline CDR1 is LNHDA and CDR2 SQIVND (reference sequence). This CDR3 contains 18 residues. The V end lost 1 base, the J end lost 1 base, and 16 bases lay between the germline ends. CDR3 DNA sequence: TGTGCCAGTAGTATAGTCATTTACAGGATAGGGAACACCGGGGAGCTGTTTTTT. It yields the protein CASSIVIYRIGNTGELFF.

The chain has TRBV30 and TRBJ1-5, with D maybe TRBD1 (5 bases). The CDR3 has 11 residues. In germline, CDR1 is GTSNPN, CDR2 SVGIG (reference sequence). Trimming removed 1 base from V and 9 bases from J, with 7 bases in between. This CDR3 reads CAWSGDGPQHF. The CDR3 DNA is TGTGCCTGGAGTGGGGACGGGCCCCAGCATTTT.

This rearrangement joins TRBV6-8 to TRBJ2-1, with D possibly matching TRBD2 (6 bases). The CDR3 contains 15 residues. The germline CDR1 and CDR2 sequences are MNHGY and SAAAGT. The V end lost 9 bases, the J end lost 2 bases, and 17 bases lay between the germline ends. In nucleotides, the CDR3 is TGTGCCAGTCCCCCACCTAGCGACCCCTACAATGAGCAGTTCTTC. Translating it yields CASPPPSDPYNEQFF.

The chain is built from TRBV5-6 and TRBJ2-2; D is perhaps TRBD1 or TRBD2 (5 bases each). CDR1 is SGHDT and CDR2 is YYEEEE in the germline V gene. Trimming left V 3 bases short and J 7 bases short, with 16 bases between. The CDR3 totals 15 residues. The chain's CDR3 is CASSWGRGAGGELFF. The DNA of the CDR3 is TGTGCCAGCAGCTGGGGTCGAGGGGCTGGCGGGGAGCTGTTTTTT.

This clone has a handful of counts. The V gene is TRBV10-3, the J gene TRBJ2-5; the D gene could be TRBD1 or TRBD2 (5 bases each). Trimming took 8 bases from V and 5 from J, leaving 12 bases between them. The CDR3 totals 12 residues. Germline V lookup: CDR1 ENHRY, CDR2 SYGVKD. The CDR3 protein is CAIGGGDETQYF. The CDR3 DNA is TGTGCCATCGGTGGGGGAGATGAGACCCAGTACTTC.

The rearrangement joins TRBV7-9 to TRBJ2-1; D possibly corresponds to TRBD2 (6 bases). Germline V gene lookup returns CDR1 SEHNR and CDR2 FQNEAQ (reference sequence). The CDR3 sequence is 15 residues long. Trimming shortened V by 5 bases and J by 4 bases, and 15 bases separated the two germline ends. The CDR3 bases are TGTGCCAGCAGCCCCCTCGGAGGGGCTTACAATGAGCAGTTCTTC. The encoded protein is CASSPLGGAYNEQFF. The full variable domain, in which reference TRBV7-9 and TRBJ2-1 provide the parts outside the CDR3, is DTGVSQNPRHKITKRGQNVTFRCDPISEHNRLYWYRQTLGQGPEFLTYFQNEAQLEKSRLLSDRFSAERPKGSFSTLEIQRTEQGDSAMYLCASSPLGGAYNEQFFGPGTRLTVL.

CDR3 coding DNA: TGTGCCAGCAGCTTGGCCGTCGCTAGCGGGAGACAACAGCAGTACTTC. Its protein product is CASSLAVASGRQQQYF. The chain combines TRBV5-4 with TRBJ2-7; TRBD2 matches at 10 bases. From germline, CDR1 is SGHNT and CDR2 YYREEE (reference sequence). The length of the CDR3 is 16 residues. The J segment lost 8 bases and the V segment lost 0 bases, leaving 11 bases of the junction unmatched.

Only one count was recorded for this clone. The V and J genes are TRBV4-1 and TRBJ1-4; D is ambiguous. V was cut by 8 bases and J by 5 bases, with 15 bases left in between. Germline loops: CDR1 MGHRA, CDR2 YSYEKL. The length of the CDR3 is 14 residues. CDR3 DNA sequence: TGCGCCAGCCAGAGGACCGCCTACAATGAAAAACTGTTTTTT. Its protein product is CASQRTAYNEKLFF.

J is TRBJ2-7 and V is TRBV29-1; possible D gene TRBD2, 5 bases. In germline, CDR1 is SQVTM, CDR2 ANQGSEA. CDR3 length: 13 amino acids. V was clipped by 3 bases and J by 1 base, with 10 bases between them. As DNA, the CDR3 is TGCAGCGTTGAGGTTGGGAGTTCCTACGAGCAGTACTTC. This translates into CSVEVGSSYEQYF.

The gene calls are TRBV14 and TRBJ2-3; 8 bases agree with TRBD2. The CDR3 extends over 16 amino acids. CDR1 SGHDN and CDR2 FVKESK come from the germline V gene. Trimming at V came to 0 bases and at J to 2 bases, leaving 4 bases not matched to a gene. The CDR3 sequence is CASSQEGGGYTDTQYF. As DNA, the CDR3 is TGTGCCAGCAGCCAAGAAGGCGGGGGGTACACAGATACGCAGTATTTT. Based on the CDR3 plus reference TRBV14 and TRBJ2-3, the full variable domain is EAGVTQFPSHSVIEKGQTVTLRCDPISGHDNLYWYRRVMGKEIKFLLHFVKESKQDESGMPNNRFLAERTGGTYSTLKVQPAELEDSGVYFCASSQEGGGYTDTQYFGPGTRLTVL.

The V and J genes are TRBV6-1 and TRBJ1-2; the match to TRBD1 covers 7 bases. Germline loops: CDR1 MNHNS, CDR2 SASEGT. The ends lost 6 bases at V and 6 bases at J; junction bases unmatched: 10. The CDR3 sequence is 14 residues long. The CDR3 loop reads CASRITGVEHGYTF. The DNA of the CDR3 is TGTGCCAGCAGGATCACAGGGGTGGAGCATGGCTACACCTTC.

V and J are TRBV19 and TRBJ2-1, with D maybe TRBD2 (6 bases). In germline, CDR1 is LNHDA, CDR2 SQIVND (reference sequence). This CDR3 has 15 residues. Between the trimmed V and J ends, which lost 3 bases and 4 bases, there was a span of 13 bases. CDR3 protein: CASSIPGTQYNEQFF. As DNA, the CDR3 is TGTGCCAGTAGTATCCCTGGGACTCAATACAATGAGCAGTTCTTC.

On this clone: The same CDR3 can be traced to other DNA sequences in this sample. The V and J genes are TRBV28 and TRBJ1-5; D call uncertain. Germline-derived CDR1 and CDR2 are MDHEN and SYDVKM. V was clipped by 5 bases and J by 1 base, with 3 bases between them. CDR3 length: 12 residues. The CDR3 region has the DNA TGTGCCAGCAGTCGCAGCAATCAGCCCCAGCATTTT. Its translation is CASSRSNQPQHF.

The rearrangement links TRBV5-1 to TRBJ2-1; TRBD1 aligns across 8 bases. CDR3 length: 15 residues. Germline trimming cut 5 bases from V and 7 bases from J; bases unmatched to any gene: 11. Germline V gene data show CDR1 as SGHRS and CDR2 as YFSETQ. Here the CDR3 DNA reads TGCGCCAGCAGTACCCCGAGGACAGGGAAGAATGAGCAGTTCTTC. Protein product: CASSTPRTGKNEQFF.

The V gene is TRBV21-1, the J gene TRBJ1-3. TRBV21-1 is annotated as a pseudogene. This CDR3 is built from 15 residues. CDR3 DNA: TGTGCCAGCACGGCAGCAAAGAATCGGGGGTACACCATATATTTT. As protein: CASTAAKNRGYTIYF.

The chain uses TRBV5-1 and TRBJ2-3; D call uncertain. The CDR3 covers 14 residues. V shed 0 bases and J shed 2 bases, with 7 bases lying between them. Germline V gives CDR1 SGHRS, CDR2 YFSETQ. CDR3 sequence (DNA): TGCGCCAGCAGCTTGGAGGTACTCACAGATACGCAGTATTTT. It is translated as CASSLEVLTDTQYF.

The chain recombines TRBV6-5 with TRBJ2-5; TRBD1 might be the D (5 bases). The germline V gene encodes CDR1 MNHEY and CDR2 SVGAGI. The V and J ends lost 9 bases and 0 bases respectively, with 11 bases between them. The CDR3 is 13 residues long. CDR3 loop: CASSIRDQETQYF. CDR3 nucleotide sequence: TGTGCCAGTTCGATCAGGGACCAAGAGACCCAGTACTTC.

This chain joins TRBV5-4 and TRBJ1-5; 9 nucleotides align to TRBD1. Unmatched junction bases numbered 3, after V lost 3 bases and J lost 8 bases. CDR3 length: 13 residues. Germline CDR1 is SGHNT and CDR2 is YYREEE (reference sequence). The CDR3 sequence is CASSWDREKPQHF. For the CDR3, the DNA is TGTGCCAGCAGCTGGGACAGGGAGAAGCCCCAGCATTTT.

This clone was detected only a few times. The CDR3 loop is CAWDVLNTEAFF. The CDR3 bases are TGTGCCTGGGACGTACTGAACACTGAAGCTTTCTTT. The chain uses TRBV7-9 and TRBJ1-1, with D maybe TRBD1 (5 bases). CDR1 and CDR2 (germline): SEHNR, FQNEAQ (reference sequence). This CDR3 comprises 12 residues. Trimming removed 11 bases from V and 0 bases from J, with 10 bases in between.

CDR3: CASSLGARYEQYF. CDR3 nucleotides: TGCGCCAGCAGCCTGGGGGCGCGCTACGAGCAGTACTTC. V gene TRBV4-3 combines with J gene TRBJ2-7; TRBD1 might be the D (6 bases). The germline CDR1 and CDR2 sequences are LGHNA and YSLEER. Deletions cut 4 bases from V and 3 bases from J, with 10 bases between. CDR3 length: 13 residues.

The rearrangement links TRBV18 to TRBJ1-2, with 8 bases identical to TRBD1. V lost 1 base to trimming and J lost 3 bases; unmatched junction nucleotides: 7. In germline, CDR1 is KGHSH, CDR2 LQKENI. The CDR3 length is 16 residues. This chain's CDR3 is CASSPRIPGGDYGYTF. CDR3 DNA sequence: TGTGCCAGCTCACCACGAATTCCAGGGGGCGACTATGGCTACACCTTC.

The genes are TRBV4-2 and TRBJ2-7, with 9 bases fitting TRBD2. J lost 2 bases, V lost 5 bases, and 4 bases had no gene match. The CDR3 covers 14 residues. Looked up from germline, CDR1 is LGHNA and CDR2 is YNFKEQ. The CDR3: CASSISGSAYEQYF. The CDR3 coding sequence is TGTGCCAGCAGCATTAGCGGGAGTGCCTACGAGCAGTACTTC.

This clone has just one count. The chain joins TRBV5-6 to TRBJ1-1; no definite D call. Germline-derived CDR1 and CDR2 are SGHDT and YYEEEE. The CDR3 runs to 15 residues. V was pared by 0 bases and J by 1 base, with 10 bases between. CDR3 loop: CASSLAKQRNTEAFF. The DNA of the CDR3 is TGTGCCAGCAGCTTGGCTAAACAGAGGAACACTGAAGCTTTCTTT. The variable domain in full, completed from reference TRBV5-6 and TRBJ1-1, reads DAGVTQSPTHLIKTRGQQVTLRCSPKSGHDTVSWYQQALGQGPQFIFQYYEEEERQRGNFPDRFSGHQFPNYSSELNVNALLLGDSALYLCASSLAKQRNTEAFFGQGTRLTVV.

The chain couples TRBV11-2 to TRBJ2-3; D is perhaps TRBD1 or TRBD2 (5 bases each). Trimming removed 2 bases at V and 4 bases at J, with 16 bases between. CDR1 and CDR2 from the germline V gene are SGHAT and FQNNGV. This CDR3 contains 16 residues. CDR3 in amino acids: CASSLRRDVSPDTQYF. DNA for the CDR3: TGTGCCAGCAGCTTACGCCGGGACGTTAGTCCAGATACGCAGTATTTT.

V usage is TRBV7-2 and J usage is TRBJ2-5; D is perhaps TRBD1 (7 bases). This CDR3 region has 15 residues. Trimming cost V 5 bases and J 8 bases, with 21 bases left between them. The germline CDR1 and CDR2 sequences are SGHTA and FQGNSA. The CDR3 loop is CASSPRTGGYATQYF. The CDR3 nucleotides read TGTGCCAGCAGCCCTCGGACAGGAGGGTATGCCACCCAGTACTTC.

The V call is TRBV18, the J call TRBJ2-2, with 9 bases identical to TRBD1. Germline assignment: CDR1 KGHSH and CDR2 LQKENI. The CDR3 is made up of 15 amino acids. Trimming removed 3 bases from V and 6 bases from J; junction bases left unmatched: 5. The CDR3 here is CASSPRTGAAGELFF. CDR3 DNA: TGTGCCAGCTCACCCAGGACAGGGGCGGCCGGGGAGCTGTTTTTT. Supplemented by reference TRBV18 and TRBJ2-2, the full variable domain reads NAGVMQNPRHLVRRRGQEARLRCSPMKGHSHVYWYRQLPEEGLKFMVYLQKENIIDESGMPKERFSAEFPKEGPSILRIQQVVRGDSAAYFCASSPRTGAAGELFFGEGSRLTVL.

This chain connects TRBV25-1 to TRBJ1-1; the D is unclear. The CDR3 length is 12 residues. Trimming pared 4 bases from V and 3 bases from J, leaving 6 bases between. CDR1 MGHDK and CDR2 SYGVNS come from the germline V gene. CDR3 residues: CASSGQYTEAFF. The CDR3 region has the DNA TGTGCCAGCAGTGGGCAGTACACTGAAGCTTTCTTT.